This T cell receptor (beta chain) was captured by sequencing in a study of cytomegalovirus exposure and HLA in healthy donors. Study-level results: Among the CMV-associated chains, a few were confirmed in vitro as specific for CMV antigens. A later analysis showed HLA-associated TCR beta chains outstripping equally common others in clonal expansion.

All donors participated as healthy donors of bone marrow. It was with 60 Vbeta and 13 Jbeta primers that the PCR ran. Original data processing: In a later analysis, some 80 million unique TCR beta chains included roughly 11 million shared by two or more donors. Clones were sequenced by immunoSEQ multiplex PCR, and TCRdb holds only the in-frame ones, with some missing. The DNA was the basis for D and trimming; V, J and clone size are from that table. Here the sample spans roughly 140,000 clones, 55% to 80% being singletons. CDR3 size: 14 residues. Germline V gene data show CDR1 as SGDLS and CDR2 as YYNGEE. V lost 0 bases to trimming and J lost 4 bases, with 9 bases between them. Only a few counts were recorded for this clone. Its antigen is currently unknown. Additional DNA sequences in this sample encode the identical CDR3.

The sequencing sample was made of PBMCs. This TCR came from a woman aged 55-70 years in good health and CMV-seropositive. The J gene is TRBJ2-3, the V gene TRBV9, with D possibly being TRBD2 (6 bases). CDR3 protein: CASSVAGGADTQYF. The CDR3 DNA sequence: TGTGCCAGCAGCGTAGCGGGCGGGGCAGATACGCAGTATTTT.